Each of the 21 T cell receptor beta chains below was sequenced from the same sample in a study of metastatic and nonmetastatic thyroid tumors. TCRdb re-analyzed the PCR reads through MiXCR. The data show 25,000 to 30,000 clones, with roughly 15% seen just once and roughly 6.1% held by the top ten. Ahead of thyroid surgery, no patient had received treatment of any kind. The specimen sequenced was blood. These receptors all come from a male donor with papillary thyroid cancer or a benign thyroid nodule (not recorded which). Some clones in this sample may be carry-over from other donors' samples.

This clone was observed at least ten times. V gene TRBV12-5 combines with J gene TRBJ2-3; the match to TRBD2 covers 9 bases. Germline V gives CDR1 LGHNT, CDR2 FRNRAP. Losses at the gene ends were 5 bases for V and 4 bases for J; bases not matched to a gene: 10. CDR3 length: 16 amino acids. This CDR3 is CASGGEAGGPSDTQYF. DNA of the CDR3: TGTGCTAGTGGTGGCGAGGCGGGAGGGCCCTCAGATACGCAGTATTTT. Complete variable domain (other parts from reference TRBV12-5 and TRBJ2-3): DARVTQTPRHKVTEMGQEVTMRCQPILGHNTVFWYRQTMMQGLELLAYFRNRAPLDDSGMPKDRFSAEMPDATLATLKIQPSEPRDSAVYFCASGGEAGGPSDTQYFGPGTRLTVL.

This clone was seen ten or more times. This chain joins TRBV7-2 and TRBJ2-1, with D tentatively TRBD1 or TRBD2 (6 bases each). Trimming removed 5 bases at V and 10 bases at J, with 21 bases between. Germline assignment: CDR1 SGHTA and CDR2 FQGNSA. CDR3 length: 15 residues. The CDR3 here is CASSPGGIRVGEQFF. Here the CDR3 DNA reads TGTGCCAGCAGCCCCGGGGGCATCAGAGTCGGCGAGCAGTTCTTC.

This clone was detected many times. The rearrangement links TRBV7-3 to TRBJ2-3; D uncertain. This CDR3 region has 14 residues. Germline V gives CDR1 SGHTA, CDR2 FQGTGA. Deletions cut 2 bases from V and 0 bases from J, with 6 bases between. The CDR3 sequence is CASSLLGSTDTQYF. DNA for the CDR3: TGTGCCAGCAGCTTACTCGGGAGCACAGATACGCAGTATTTT. The entire variable domain, with the rest obtained from reference TRBV7-3 and TRBJ2-3, is as follows: GAGVSQTPSNKVTEKGKYVELRCDPISGHTALYWYRQSLGQGPEFLIYFQGTGAADDSGLPNDRFFAVRPEGSVSTLKIQRTERGDSAVYLCASSLLGSTDTQYFGPGTRLTVL.

This clone was seen repeatedly, ten times or more. The chain joins TRBV20-1 to TRBJ2-7, with D maybe TRBD2 (6 bases). The CDR3 consists of 13 residues. The ends were cut back, 5 bases at V and 4 bases at J, with 15 bases in the middle. The germline V gene has CDR1 DFQATT and CDR2 SNEGSKA (reference sequence). The CDR3 DNA is TGCAGTGCTCCAATAGCGGATCATTACGAGCAGTACTTC. Its protein is CSAPIADHYEQYF.

This clone was recorded at least ten times. The rearrangement uses TRBV10-3 and TRBJ2-7; 12 nucleotides align to TRBD1. With V trimmed by 5 bases and J by 5 bases, 4 bases remained unmatched. Germline lookup yields CDR1 ENHRY and CDR2 SYGVKD. CDR3 length: 14 amino acids. The DNA of the CDR3 is TGTGCCATCAGTCCGGGACAGGGGGCGAACGAGCAGTACTTC. This sequence encodes CAISPGQGANEQYF.

This clone has at least ten counts. V gene TRBV20-1 combines with J gene TRBJ1-2; D possibly corresponds to TRBD1 (5 bases). Germline CDR1 is DFQATT and CDR2 is SNEGSKA (reference sequence). This CDR3 region has 13 residues. Between the trimmed V and J ends, which lost 3 bases and 6 bases, there was a span of 14 bases. This chain's CDR3 is CSARETTGDGYTF. The CDR3 DNA reads as TGCAGTGCTAGGGAGACAACGGGGGATGGCTACACCTTC.

There are many counts of this clone. J is TRBJ1-4 and V is TRBV5-1; D perhaps matches TRBD1 (6 bases). The CDR3 consists of 15 residues. CDR1 and CDR2 from the germline V gene are SGHRS and YFSETQ. Trimming cost V 1 base and J 1 base, with 8 bases left between them. The CDR3 DNA is TGCGCCAGCAGCTTGACAGGGTTAACTAATGAAAAACTGTTTTTT. Amino acid sequence: CASSLTGLTNEKLFF.

This chain joins TRBV6-1 and TRBJ2-2, with 8 bases fitting TRBD1. This CDR3 comprises 17 residues. CDR1 is MNHNS, CDR2 SASEGT, per germline. J lost 5 bases, V lost 2 bases, and 10 bases had no gene match. The CDR3 nucleotides read TGTGCCAGCAGTGAACGGGCAGGGGGCAGGGGAACCGGGGAGCTGTTTTTT. This gives the protein CASSERAGGRGTGELFF.

The V and J genes are TRBV19 and TRBJ2-7; TRBD1 is a possible D gene (6 bases). The V and J ends lost 6 bases and 5 bases respectively, with 11 bases between them. The length of the CDR3 is 12 residues. Germline V gene data show CDR1 as LNHDA and CDR2 as SQIVND (reference sequence). The CDR3 DNA follows: TGTGCCAGTAGCCAGGGGAGCGACGAGCAGTACTTC. It is translated as CASSQGSDEQYF.

In its sample, this clone was seen many times. The chain recombines TRBV4-3 with TRBJ1-5; D gene uncertain. The V end lost 0 bases, the J end lost 1 base, and 4 bases lay between the germline ends. The CDR3 is 14 amino acids. Germline V gene sequence: CDR1 LGHNA, CDR2 YSLEER. CDR3 DNA sequence: TGCGCCAGCAGCCAAGACCCCAGCAATCAGCCCCAGCATTTT. Protein product: CASSQDPSNQPQHF.

This clone came up many times. The gene calls are TRBV29-1 and TRBJ1-1, with D unclear. Trimming cost V 7 bases and J 0 bases, with 12 bases left between them. This CDR3 has 13 amino acids. Germline V gives CDR1 SQVTM, CDR2 ANQGSEA. Here the CDR3 DNA reads TGCAGCGCAATCCCACAGCTGAACACTGAAGCTTTCTTT. It is translated as CSAIPQLNTEAFF.

This chain uses TRBV18 with TRBJ2-3; the D is unclear. Looked up from germline, CDR1 is KGHSH and CDR2 is LQKENI. V lost 3 bases and J 4 bases, leaving 8 bases between the germline ends. The CDR3 is 13 residues long. CDR3 nucleotides: TGTGCCAGCTCACCCACCGTCGCAGATACGCAGTATTTT. Protein product: CASSPTVADTQYF.

This clone was counted ten times or more. The chain is built from TRBV5-1 and TRBJ2-1; D remains ambiguous. This CDR3 contains 12 residues. The ends were cut back, 3 bases at V and 7 bases at J, with 8 bases in the middle. In germline, CDR1 is SGHRS, CDR2 YFSETQ. The chain's CDR3 is CASSSLGNEQFF. CDR3 DNA sequence: TGCGCCAGCAGCTCCCTCGGGAATGAGCAGTTCTTC. The full variable domain, with the rest looked up from reference TRBV5-1 and TRBJ2-1, is KAGVTQTPRYLIKTRGQQVTLSCSPISGHRSVSWYQQTPGQGLQFLFEYFSETQRNKGNFPGRFSGRQFSNSRSEMNVSTLELGDSALYLCASSSLGNEQFFGPGTRLTVL.

This clone was counted at least ten times. This sequence joins TRBV9 and TRBJ2-1, with no clear D. The CDR3 consists of 12 residues. Germline V lookup: CDR1 SGDLS, CDR2 YYNGEE. V lost 4 bases, J lost 10 bases, and 12 bases lay in between. CDR3 region: CASSLPGREQFF. CDR3 sequence (DNA): TGTGCCAGCAGCTTACCGGGCCGGGAGCAGTTCTTC.

This clone was picked up many times. The chain carries TRBV5-1 and TRBJ2-6; D uncertain. The CDR3 spans 14 residues. The germline V gene has CDR1 SGHRS and CDR2 YFSETQ. V was trimmed by 4 bases and J by 0 bases, leaving 5 bases between them. Here the CDR3 DNA reads TGCGCCAGCAGCCGTAACTCTGGGGCCAACGTCCTGACTTTC. Its protein is CASSRNSGANVLTF.

The CDR3 spells CASSRTASSGANVLTF. For the CDR3, the DNA is TGCGCCAGCAGCCGGACAGCCTCCTCTGGGGCCAACGTCCTGACTTTC. The genes are TRBV5-1 and TRBJ2-6; D may be TRBD1 (6 bases). Trimming took off 4 bases at V and 0 bases at J, with 11 bases between the two ends. Germline V gene lookup returns CDR1 SGHRS and CDR2 YFSETQ. This CDR3 spans 16 amino acids.

In this sample, this clone turned up many times. Germline is not matched at one junction end, which may reflect a read error. V usage is TRBV2 and J usage is TRBJ1-2; D is ambiguous. The CDR3 contains 12 residues. CDR1 is SNHLY and CDR2 is FYNNEI in the germline V gene. CDR3 nucleotides: TGTGCCAGCAGTGGACTCCGCGATGGCCACACCTTC. Its protein product is CASSGLRDGHTF.

In this sample, this clone turned up many times. The gene calls are TRBV20-1 and TRBJ2-7, with D unresolved. Trimming removed 2 bases from V and 6 bases from J, with 11 bases in between. The CDR3 length is 12 residues. Germline CDR1 DFQATT, CDR2 SNEGSKA (reference sequence). CDR3 coding DNA: TGCAGTGCTAGAACCCCGCTAGGCGAGCAGTACTTC. The encoded protein is CSARTPLGEQYF.

This clone is categorized as medium-sized. The CDR3 region has the DNA TGTGCCAGTAGACCCGGACAGGCCAATCAGCCCCAGCATTTT. It yields the protein CASRPGQANQPQHF. The genes are TRBV19 and TRBJ1-5; TRBD1 matches 7 bases. V lost 6 bases and J lost 3; bases outside the gene matches: 5. This CDR3 has 14 amino acids. Germline V gene lookup returns CDR1 LNHDA and CDR2 SQIVND (reference sequence).

This clone is medium-sized (0.01 to 0.1%). This chain joins TRBV6-1 and TRBJ2-7, with 11 bases fitting TRBD2. The CDR3 has 13 amino acids. The trim removed 11 bases at V and 4 bases at J, leaving 7 bases unmatched. Germline V gene lookup returns CDR1 MNHNS and CDR2 SASEGT. CDR3 in DNA: TGTGCCGTCGGGACTAGCGGTATTTACGAGCAGTACTTC. The encoded protein is CAVGTSGIYEQYF.

This clone was recorded at least ten times. The V and J genes are TRBV11-1 and TRBJ1-2; 7 bases are shared with TRBD1. Germline CDR1 is SGHAT and CDR2 is FQDESV (reference sequence). The trim removed 5 bases at V and 4 bases at J, leaving 13 bases unmatched. The CDR3 totals 16 residues. The CDR3 nucleotides are TGTGCCAGCAGCCGAGACAGGGATGCGCTGAGCTATGGCTACACCTTC. Its protein is CASSRDRDALSYGYTF.